The 25 T cell receptor beta chains listed next were all sequenced from one sample in a study of shared clonotypes between healthy human individuals. TCRdb's copy holds only in-frame clones and misses some; the assay was immunoSEQ multiplex PCR. The sample includes millions of clones, around nine tenths seen only once; the top ten take roughly 0.14%. The specimen was naive CD4+ T cells sorted from blood. Subset defined: CD45RA+ positively selected. Every receptor here comes from a man aged 18 to 29 in good health.

This chain uses TRBV7-2 with TRBJ2-3; no clear D. This CDR3 contains 15 residues. The V end was cut by 4 bases, the J end by 4 bases, with 15 bases between. Germline V gene sequence: CDR1 SGHTA, CDR2 FQGNSA. The CDR3 spells CASSSLVQPADTQYF. CDR3 nucleotide sequence: TGTGCCAGCAGCTCTTTGGTCCAGCCCGCAGATACGCAGTATTTT. Variable domain in full (rest from reference TRBV7-2 and TRBJ2-3): GAGVSQSPSNKVTEKGKDVELRCDPISGHTALYWYRQSLGQGLEFLIYFQGNSAPDKSGLPSDRFSAERTGGSVSTLTIQRTQQEDSAVYLCASSSLVQPADTQYFGPGTRLTVL.

This clone came up a few times. This rearrangement joins TRBV20-1 to TRBJ1-5; D is uncertain. The ends were cut back, 0 bases at V and 7 bases at J, with 4 bases in the middle. The germline V gene has CDR1 DFQATT and CDR2 SNEGSKA (reference sequence). CDR3 length equals 11 residues. This CDR3 reads CSARDSQPQHF. CDR3 bases: TGCAGTGCTAGAGATAGCCAGCCCCAGCATTTT.

This rearrangement joins TRBV25-1 to TRBJ1-5; D gene ambiguous. Germline CDR1 and CDR2: MGHDK and SYGVNS. This CDR3 region has 14 residues. V was pared by 4 bases and J by 4 bases, with 11 bases between. CDR3 sequence: CASSGSEGNQPQHF. CDR3 DNA sequence: TGTGCCAGCAGTGGTTCTGAGGGAAATCAGCCCCAGCATTTT.

The chain has TRBV6-5 and TRBJ2-7, with TRBD1 matching over 12 bases. V gave up 4 bases and J gave up 7 bases; unmatched junction bases: 5. From germline, CDR1 is MNHEY and CDR2 SVGAGI. CDR3 length: 14 residues. CDR3 in amino acids: CASSSGTGGREQYF. The CDR3 DNA reads TGTGCCAGCAGTTCCGGGACAGGGGGCAGGGAGCAGTACTTC.

The genes are TRBV23-1 and TRBJ2-7, with unresolved D. TRBV23-1 is an ORF, with its function uncertain. The CDR3 is made up of 13 amino acids. Trimming took 0 bases from V and 6 from J, leaving 9 bases between them. The CDR3 nucleotides read TGCGCCAGCAGTCAATCGAGACATGGCGAGCAGTACTTC. It yields the protein CASSQSRHGEQYF.

The CDR3 nucleotides are TGTGCCAGCGGGAGACTAGCCAAAAACATTCAGTACTTC. Translating it yields CASGRLAKNIQYF. The chain uses TRBV2 and TRBJ2-4, with D perhaps TRBD2 (5 bases). This CDR3 comprises 13 residues. Per the germline V gene, CDR1 is SNHLY and CDR2 is FYNNEI. The V end lost 8 bases, the J end lost 0 bases, and 8 bases lay between the germline ends.

CDR3 nucleotide sequence: TGTGCCAGCAGTAATAGCGGGGGGGCCTCGGGGACCCAGTACTTC. Protein: CASSNSGGASGTQYF. The chain couples TRBV5-4 to TRBJ2-5; 11 bases match TRBD2. J gave up 7 bases and V 5 bases, and 10 bases lay outside the gene matches. From germline, CDR1 is SGHNT and CDR2 YYREEE (reference sequence). The CDR3 is made up of 15 amino acids.

The chain links TRBV6-5 to TRBJ1-2; D might be TRBD1 (6 bases). Germline CDR1 reads MNHEY; CDR2 reads SVGAGI. V was cut by 6 bases and J by 1 base, with 15 bases left in between. This CDR3 spans 15 amino acids. The CDR3 region has the DNA TGTGCCAGCAGCCCCGACAGGACGAATAACTATGGCTACACCTTC. Its protein product is CASSPDRTNNYGYTF.

The V and J genes are TRBV19 and TRBJ1-5, with TRBD1 matching 7 bases. CDR1 LNHDA and CDR2 SQIVND come from the germline V gene (reference sequence). The CDR3 is made up of 16 amino acids. The V segment lost 4 bases and the J segment 0 bases; nucleotides outside the gene matches: 6. CDR3 residues: CASSTAGTVSNQPQHF. The CDR3 coding sequence is TGTGCCAGTAGTACCGCCGGGACAGTTAGCAATCAGCCCCAGCATTTT.

This chain connects TRBV5-1 to TRBJ1-4; D gene ambiguous. Germline CDR1 SGHRS, CDR2 YFSETQ. CDR3 length: 15 amino acids. With 0 bases removed from V and 8 bases from J, the gap between germline ends came to 14 bases. The CDR3 spells CASSLVVGREEKLFF. CDR3 sequence (DNA): TGCGCCAGCAGCTTGGTAGTCGGACGAGAAGAAAAACTGTTTTTT.

CDR3 protein: CASSGTHAGTQYF. In DNA, the CDR3 is TGTGCCAGCAGCGGGACCCATGCAGGGACCCAGTACTTC. J is TRBJ2-5 and V is TRBV9, with D uncertain. Trimming took 3 bases from V and 7 from J, leaving 13 bases between them. CDR1 is SGDLS, CDR2 YYNGEE, per germline. The length of the CDR3 is 13 residues.

The CDR3 coding sequence is TGTGCCAGCAGCGTAGATCCAGGACGGGGAGACACCTTC. Amino acids: CASSVDPGRGDTF. The chain couples TRBV9 to TRBJ1-2; no reliable D call. The germline gives CDR1 SGDLS, CDR2 YYNGEE. V lost 0 bases, J lost 12 bases, and 15 bases lay in between. The CDR3 extends over 13 amino acids.

V gene TRBV10-3 combines with J gene TRBJ2-3; D is uncertain. Between the trimmed V and J ends, which lost 6 bases and 5 bases, there was a span of 21 bases. Per the germline V gene, CDR1 is ENHRY and CDR2 is SYGVKD. The CDR3 extends over 16 amino acids. The CDR3 loop is CAISRTENILGDTQYF. DNA of the CDR3: TGTGCCATCAGCAGGACCGAAAATATCCTTGGAGATACGCAGTATTTT.

The gene calls are TRBV6-1 and TRBJ1-2; D is perhaps TRBD1 (5 bases). There are 15 residues in the CDR3. Germline loops: CDR1 MNHNS, CDR2 SASEGT. The V end lost 7 bases, the J end lost 3 bases, and 18 bases lay between the germline ends. The DNA for the CDR3 is TGTGCCAGCAAGGGCCAGGGCTTATGGGACTATGGCTACACCTTC. Its protein product is CASKGQGLWDYGYTF.

V and J are TRBV6-6 and TRBJ2-7, with TRBD2 identical over 7 bases. CDR3 length: 12 amino acids. J gave up 1 base and V 10 bases, and 4 bases lay outside the gene matches. Germline-derived CDR1 and CDR2 are MNHNY and SVGAGI (reference sequence). CDR3 sequence: CATGGRSYEQYF. CDR3 DNA sequence: TGTGCCACGGGGGGAAGGTCCTACGAGCAGTACTTC.

This clone was seen just once. The V gene is TRBV5-6, the J gene TRBJ1-2; 7 bases are shared with TRBD1. CDR1 is SGHDT and CDR2 is YYEEEE in the germline V gene. The CDR3 consists of 14 residues. Trimming removed 3 bases from V and 8 bases from J; junction bases left unmatched: 10. The CDR3 DNA reads TGTGCCAGCAGCTATTCTAGGACAGGTGGCGGCTACACCTTC. Protein product: CASSYSRTGGGYTF.

Concerning this clone: Other DNA sequences within the sample encode an identical CDR3. This chain connects TRBV5-1 to TRBJ2-7, with D perhaps matching TRBD1 (5 bases). CDR3 length equals 14 residues. The V end was cut by 0 bases, the J end by 3 bases, with 10 bases between. Germline loops: CDR1 SGHRS, CDR2 YFSETQ. CDR3 residues: CASSLGQGSYEQYF. The CDR3 DNA is TGCGCCAGCAGCTTGGGTCAGGGAAGCTACGAGCAGTACTTC.

The V and J genes are TRBV6-5 and TRBJ2-1; 7 bases align to TRBD2. Germline V CDR1 and CDR2: MNHEY, SVGAGI. Trimming cost V 6 bases and J 9 bases; bases outside gene matches: 11. The CDR3 contains 14 residues. CDR3 region: CASRSGNQGGEQFF. CDR3 DNA sequence: TGTGCCAGCAGGAGCGGGAATCAAGGTGGTGAGCAGTTCTTC.

This clone showed up just once. The J gene is TRBJ2-3, the V gene TRBV7-2; the match to TRBD2 covers 13 bases. The germline gives CDR1 SGHTA, CDR2 FQGNSA. J lost 3 bases, V lost 4 bases, and 7 bases had no gene match. The CDR3 loop spans 17 amino acids. CDR3 in DNA: TGTGCCAGCAGCTCCGGATGGACTAGCGGGAGAACAGATACGCAGTATTTT. Amino acids: CASSSGWTSGRTDTQYF.

The gene calls are TRBV4-2 and TRBJ2-7, with a possible D match to TRBD2 (6 bases). This CDR3 contains 15 residues. V shed 1 base and J shed 0 bases, with 10 bases lying between them. CDR1 and CDR2 from the germline V gene are LGHNA and YNFKEQ. This chain's CDR3 is CASSQGDSYSYEQYF. CDR3 sequence (DNA): TGTGCCAGCAGCCAAGGGGACTCTTACTCCTACGAGCAGTACTTC.

This clone turned up a few times. This sequence joins TRBV7-9 and TRBJ1-1; 8 nucleotides line up with TRBD1. Unmatched junction bases numbered 4, after V lost 5 bases and J lost 2 bases. The CDR3 runs 14 residues. Germline CDR1 and CDR2: SEHNR and FQNEAQ (reference sequence). The CDR3 here is CASSATGVNTEAFF. As DNA, the CDR3 is TGTGCCAGCAGCGCGACAGGGGTTAACACTGAAGCTTTCTTT.

V gene TRBV19 combines with J gene TRBJ2-1, with D perhaps TRBD2 (5 bases). The V gene lost 5 bases and the J gene lost 7 bases, with 12 bases spanning the gap. The V gene's germline CDR1 is LNHDA and CDR2 SQIVND (reference sequence). The CDR3 is 13 amino acids. CDR3 sequence: CASSPTRGNEQFF. For the CDR3, the DNA is TGTGCCAGTAGTCCCACCCGGGGAAATGAGCAGTTCTTC.

Concerning this clone itself: The sample contains more than one DNA sequence encoding this CDR3. For the CDR3, the DNA is TGTGCCAGCTCACCTGCTACCGGGGAGCTGTTTTTT. Amino acid sequence: CASSPATGELFF. The V gene is TRBV18, the J gene TRBJ2-2; D unresolved. CDR3 length: 12 amino acids. Germline-derived CDR1 and CDR2 are KGHSH and LQKENI. V lost 3 bases to trimming and J lost 5 bases, with 4 bases between them.

V usage is TRBV13 and J usage is TRBJ2-5, with TRBD2 matching over 11 bases. CDR3 length equals 16 residues. Germline-derived CDR1 and CDR2 are PRHDT and FYEKMQ (reference sequence). The trim removed 1 base at V and 7 bases at J, leaving 8 bases unmatched. CDR3 loop: CASSLAGTSGSGTQYF. DNA for the CDR3: TGTGCCAGCAGCTTAGCTGGGACTAGCGGTTCTGGGACCCAGTACTTC.

The rearrangement uses TRBV7-8 and TRBJ2-6, with D perhaps matching TRBD1 (7 bases). The CDR3 is 18 residues long. Germline V gives CDR1 SGHVS, CDR2 FQNEAQ. Trimming cost V 4 bases and J 0 bases, with 16 bases left between them. CDR3 nucleotides: TGTGCCAGCAGCTCGACAGGGCTGACTAGCTCTGGGGCCAACGTCCTGACTTTC. Translating gives CASSSTGLTSSGANVLTF.